Listed below are T cell receptor beta chains from one sample, sequenced in a study of pediatric ulcerative colitis. The protocol was immunoSEQ multiplex PCR, while the TCRdb copy is restricted to in-frame clones and leaves out a portion. Among roughly 30,000 clones listed, 82% were seen once. Sequenced: blood. These receptors were collected from a boy aged 5-17 years with severe ulcerative colitis. Both conserved end residues are part of each CDR3. The order of the fields is D gene, V gene, J gene, clone size, CDR3 DNA, CDR3 protein. A D gene is named only where the DNA matches it firmly. Size is omitted from some rows. Given values are once, few, many or a class for expanded clones.

d_gene: -
v_gene: TRBV5-4
j_gene: TRBJ2-2
abundance: -
CDR3nt: TGTGCCAGCAGCTCAAACGCGGGACAGCACACCGGGGAGCTGTTTTTT
CDR3aa: CASSSNAGQHTGELFF

d_gene: -
v_gene: TRBV4-3
j_gene: TRBJ2-3
abundance: -
CDR3nt: TGCGCCAGCAGCCAAGACGGTGAGGACTCCACGTTTGATACGCAGTATTTT
CDR3aa: CASSQDGEDSTFDTQYF

d_gene: TRBD2
v_gene: TRBV6-5
j_gene: TRBJ2-3
abundance: -
CDR3nt: TGTGCCAGCAGAAACGGGACTAGCGGGCGGAGAAGTTTT
CDR3aa: CASRNGTSGRRSF

d_gene: -
v_gene: TRBV7-9
j_gene: TRBJ2-1
abundance: -
CDR3nt: TGTGCCAGCGCTCTCGGGGGCAGGGATGAGCAGTTCTTC
CDR3aa: CASALGGRDEQFF

d_gene: -
v_gene: TRBV6-6
j_gene: TRBJ1-6
abundance: -
CDR3nt: TGTGCCAGCAGCCGGGTTAGGGAGCCACCCCTCCACTTT
CDR3aa: CASSRVREPPLHF

d_gene: -
v_gene: TRBV11-2
j_gene: TRBJ2-5
abundance: -
CDR3nt: TGTGCCAGCAGCTTAAAAGGGAAGACCCAGTACTTC
CDR3aa: CASSLKGKTQYF

d_gene: -
v_gene: TRBV5-4
j_gene: TRBJ2-1
abundance: -
CDR3nt: TGTGCCAGCAGCTTGGTCGGGGATCCATACAATGAGCAGTTCTTC
CDR3aa: CASSLVGDPYNEQFF

d_gene: -
v_gene: TRBV7-9
j_gene: TRBJ1-4
abundance: -
CDR3nt: TGTGCCAGCAGCTTCGCGGCAGCCGCAACTAATGAAAAACTGTTTTTT
CDR3aa: CASSFAAAATNEKLFF

d_gene: -
v_gene: TRBV6-5
j_gene: TRBJ1-6
abundance: few
CDR3nt: TGTGCCAGCAGTTACAGGGACACTAATTCACCCCTCCACTTT
CDR3aa: CASSYRDTNSPLHF

d_gene: -
v_gene: TRBV7-9
j_gene: TRBJ2-1
abundance: -
CDR3nt: TGTGCCAGCAGCTTAGCGCCTACCCGTTTGGACAATGAGCAGTTCTTC
CDR3aa: CASSLAPTRLDNEQFF

d_gene: -
v_gene: TRBV6-5
j_gene: TRBJ1-2
abundance: -
CDR3nt: TGTGCCAGCAGACCGAACGCGAGGAGGATGGGCTACACCTTC
CDR3aa: CASRPNARRMGYTF

d_gene: -
v_gene: TRBV4-1
j_gene: TRBJ1-5
abundance: -
CDR3nt: TGCGCCAGCAGCCAAGTGGATATGGGATTCTCTAGCAATCAGCCCCAGCATTTT
CDR3aa: CASSQVDMGFSSNQPQHF

d_gene: -
v_gene: TRBV6-5
j_gene: TRBJ1-2
abundance: -
CDR3nt: TGTGCCAGCAGACCAACAGGAATGTTGGGCTACACCTTC
CDR3aa: CASRPTGMLGYTF

d_gene: TRBD2
v_gene: TRBV11-2
j_gene: TRBJ2-7
abundance: -
CDR3nt: TGTGCCAGCAGCTCCTCACCGGGGGGGGCAGGCTACGAGCAGTACTTC
CDR3aa: CASSSSPGGAGYEQYF

d_gene: TRBD1
v_gene: TRBV6-1
j_gene: TRBJ1-2
abundance: -
CDR3nt: TGTGCCAGCAGTTCCGGGACAGGCGGACGGGATGGCTACACCTTC
CDR3aa: CASSSGTGGRDGYTF

d_gene: -
v_gene: TRBV9
j_gene: TRBJ2-5
abundance: -
CDR3nt: TGTGCCAGCAGCTTCCAGGGCCAAGAGACCCAGTACTTC
CDR3aa: CASSFQGQETQYF

d_gene: -
v_gene: TRBV6-5
j_gene: TRBJ2-7
abundance: -
CDR3nt: TGTGCCAGCAGTTTAACACCCCAGGGTCACGAGCAGTACTTC
CDR3aa: CASSLTPQGHEQYF

d_gene: TRBD2
v_gene: TRBV7-2
j_gene: TRBJ2-1
abundance: -
CDR3nt: TGTGCCAGCAGCGTCATAGCGGGGGAGTACAATGAGCAGTTCTTC
CDR3aa: CASSVIAGEYNEQFF

d_gene: -
v_gene: TRBV7-8
j_gene: TRBJ1-1
abundance: -
CDR3nt: TGTGCCAGCAGCTTATTATGGGAGAACACTGAAGCTTTCTTT
CDR3aa: CASSLLWENTEAFF

d_gene: TRBD2
v_gene: TRBV11-2
j_gene: TRBJ2-3
abundance: -
CDR3nt: TGTGCCAGCAGCCCCCTTAGCGGGGGGCTTACAGATACGCAGTATTTT
CDR3aa: CASSPLSGGLTDTQYF

d_gene: -
v_gene: TRBV5-8
j_gene: TRBJ2-1
abundance: -
CDR3nt: TGTGCCAGCAGCTTGGTATCGGGGCAGTTCTTC
CDR3aa: CASSLVSGQFF

d_gene: TRBD1
v_gene: TRBV7-2
j_gene: TRBJ2-1
abundance: -
CDR3nt: TGTGCCAGCAGCCGGGACAGCTCCTACAATGAGCAGTTCTTC
CDR3aa: CASSRDSSYNEQFF

d_gene: -
v_gene: TRBV13
j_gene: TRBJ2-7
abundance: -
CDR3nt: TGTGCCAGCAGCTTGGTACTAGCTCCCTACGAGCAGTACTTC
CDR3aa: CASSLVLAPYEQYF

d_gene: -
v_gene: TRBV5-5
j_gene: TRBJ2-7
abundance: few
CDR3nt: TGTGCCAGCAGCTGGACGGACCCCTACGAGCAGTACTTC
CDR3aa: CASSWTDPYEQYF

d_gene: TRBD1
v_gene: TRBV30
j_gene: TRBJ1-1
abundance: few
CDR3nt: TGTGCCTGGGGAAAGACAGGGCGGACTGAAGCTTTCTTT
CDR3aa: CAWGKTGRTEAFF

d_gene: TRBD1
v_gene: TRBV4-1
j_gene: TRBJ1-1
abundance: -
CDR3nt: TGCGCCAGCAGCCAAGGTTTCAGGGGGCCTGAAGCTTTCTTT
CDR3aa: CASSQGFRGPEAFF

d_gene: TRBD1
v_gene: TRBV19
j_gene: TRBJ2-7
abundance: -
CDR3nt: TGTGCCAGTAGCCGACAGGGGGATGGAAACGAGCAGTACTTC
CDR3aa: CASSRQGDGNEQYF

d_gene: -
v_gene: TRBV5-1
j_gene: TRBJ2-7
abundance: -
CDR3nt: TGCGCCAGCAGCTTGAGCGGCCGCTCCTACGAGCAGTACTTC
CDR3aa: CASSLSGRSYEQYF

d_gene: TRBD1
v_gene: TRBV27
j_gene: TRBJ1-1
abundance: -
CDR3nt: TGTGCCAGCAGTTTGCAGGGGGATTTGAACACTGAAGCTTTCTTT
CDR3aa: CASSLQGDLNTEAFF

d_gene: -
v_gene: TRBV14
j_gene: TRBJ1-3
abundance: -
CDR3nt: TGTGCCAGCAGCCAACAGGGTCCCACCATATATTTT
CDR3aa: CASSQQGPTIYF

d_gene: -
v_gene: TRBV27
j_gene: TRBJ1-2
abundance: few
CDR3nt: TGTGCCAGCAGTTTATCTGTCGCCCGTCACTATGGCTACACCTTC
CDR3aa: CASSLSVARHYGYTF

d_gene: TRBD2
v_gene: TRBV7-9
j_gene: TRBJ2-1
abundance: -
CDR3nt: TGTGCCAGCAGCTTATGGGGCACCGGGGGGGCAGTAAATGAGCAGTTCTTC
CDR3aa: CASSLWGTGGAVNEQFF

d_gene: -
v_gene: TRBV7-3
j_gene: TRBJ2-1
abundance: -
CDR3nt: TGTGCCAGCAGCCGGGGCGCATACAATGAGCAGTTCTTC
CDR3aa: CASSRGAYNEQFF

d_gene: -
v_gene: TRBV7-2
j_gene: TRBJ1-2
abundance: -
CDR3nt: TGTGCCAGCAGCTCCGCGAGGACAGAACTGTCTGGCTACACCTTC
CDR3aa: CASSSARTELSGYTF

d_gene: -
v_gene: TRBV7-9
j_gene: TRBJ1-3
abundance: -
CDR3nt: TGTGCCAGCAGCTTCACTATAGAGGCTGGAAACACCATATATTTT
CDR3aa: CASSFTIEAGNTIYF

d_gene: TRBD1
v_gene: TRBV5-6
j_gene: TRBJ1-1
abundance: -
CDR3nt: TGTGCCAGCAGCAACGCACAGGGGACTGCTGAAGCTTTCTTT
CDR3aa: CASSNAQGTAEAFF

d_gene: -
v_gene: TRBV27
j_gene: TRBJ2-7
abundance: -
CDR3nt: TGTGCCAGCAGTTTAAGAGGGACCTACGAGCAGTACTTC
CDR3aa: CASSLRGTYEQYF

d_gene: TRBD1
v_gene: TRBV5-1
j_gene: TRBJ2-5
abundance: -
CDR3nt: TGCGCCAGCAGCTTGGAGGGGACAGGACAAGAGACCCAGTACTTC
CDR3aa: CASSLEGTGQETQYF

d_gene: -
v_gene: TRBV6-1
j_gene: TRBJ1-1
abundance: few
CDR3nt: TGTGCCAGCAGCTTTAACGCTGAAGCTTTCTTT
CDR3aa: CASSFNAEAFF

d_gene: -
v_gene: TRBV6-5
j_gene: TRBJ1-1
abundance: -
CDR3nt: TGTGCCAGCAGTCCTAATGACGGTTACACTGAAGCTTTCTTT
CDR3aa: CASSPNDGYTEAFF

d_gene: -
v_gene: TRBV19
j_gene: TRBJ1-2
abundance: -
CDR3nt: TGTGCCAGCGGACTGGGGGCTTATGGCTACACCTTC
CDR3aa: CASGLGAYGYTF

d_gene: -
v_gene: TRBV6-5
j_gene: TRBJ1-1
abundance: -
CDR3nt: TGTGCCAGCACTAAATACGGGTTTGTGAACACTGAAGCTTTCTTT
CDR3aa: CASTKYGFVNTEAFF

d_gene: TRBD1
v_gene: TRBV18
j_gene: TRBJ2-6
abundance: -
CDR3nt: TGTGCCAGCTCAGCTACAGGGGGCTCTGGGGCCAACGTCCTGACTTTC
CDR3aa: CASSATGGSGANVLTF

d_gene: -
v_gene: TRBV7-9
j_gene: TRBJ2-3
abundance: -
CDR3nt: TGTGCCAGCAGCCAAGGGACGGGTAGCACAGATACGCAGTATTTT
CDR3aa: CASSQGTGSTDTQYF